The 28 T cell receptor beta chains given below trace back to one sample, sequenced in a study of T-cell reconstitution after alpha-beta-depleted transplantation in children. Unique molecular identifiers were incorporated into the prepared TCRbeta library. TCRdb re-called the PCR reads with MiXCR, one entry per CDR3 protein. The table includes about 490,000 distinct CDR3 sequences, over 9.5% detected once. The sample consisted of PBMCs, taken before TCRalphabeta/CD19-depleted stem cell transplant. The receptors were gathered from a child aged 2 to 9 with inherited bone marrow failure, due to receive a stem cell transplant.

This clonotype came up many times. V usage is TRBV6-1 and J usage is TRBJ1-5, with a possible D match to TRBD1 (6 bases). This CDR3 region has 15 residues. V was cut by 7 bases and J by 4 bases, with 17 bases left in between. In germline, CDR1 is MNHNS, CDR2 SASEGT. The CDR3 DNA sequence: TGTGCCAGCAACCTTGAGAAGGGGACAAATCAGCCCCAGCATTTT. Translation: CASNLEKGTNQPQHF.

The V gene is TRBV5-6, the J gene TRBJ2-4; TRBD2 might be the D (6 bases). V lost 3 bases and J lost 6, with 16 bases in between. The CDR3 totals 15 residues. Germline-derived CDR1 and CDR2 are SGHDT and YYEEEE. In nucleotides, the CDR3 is TGTGCCAGCAGCTCCCCCCTCGGGAGTGGAAACATTCAGTACTTC. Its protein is CASSSPLGSGNIQYF. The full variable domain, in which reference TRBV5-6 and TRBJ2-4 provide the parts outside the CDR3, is DAGVTQSPTHLIKTRGQQVTLRCSPKSGHDTVSWYQQALGQGPQFIFQYYEEEERQRGNFPDRFSGHQFPNYSSELNVNALLLGDSALYLCASSSPLGSGNIQYFGAGTRLSVL.

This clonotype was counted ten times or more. The CDR3 coding sequence is TGCAGTGCCCAGGCCGGGACAGGGGTCACTGAAGCTTTCTTT. Its protein product is CSAQAGTGVTEAFF. The rearrangement joins TRBV20-1 to TRBJ1-1, with 10 bases matching TRBD1. Germline CDR1 is DFQATT and CDR2 is SNEGSKA (reference sequence). The CDR3 contains 14 residues. With 6 bases clipped from V and 4 bases from J, the junction kept 8 bases outside the gene matches.

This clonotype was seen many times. CDR3 sequence: CASSPRGAGANVLTF. DNA for the CDR3: TGCGCCAGCAGCCCCAGGGGGGCAGGGGCCAACGTCCTGACTTTC. The V call is TRBV4-3, the J call TRBJ2-6, with D possibly being TRBD1 (7 bases). The CDR3 length is 15 residues. Per the germline V gene, CDR1 is LGHNA and CDR2 is YSLEER. V was cut by 4 bases and J by 4 bases, with 11 bases left in between.

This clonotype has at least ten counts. This CDR3 is CASSPSFGFGVTGNQPQHF. The CDR3 nucleotides read TGCGCCAGCAGCCCTTCCTTTGGCTTCGGCGTTACGGGCAATCAGCCCCAGCATTTT. V is TRBV4-3 and J is TRBJ1-5; D call uncertain. The germline gives CDR1 LGHNA, CDR2 YSLEER. Trimming pared 4 bases from V and 2 bases from J, leaving 24 bases between. The CDR3 totals 19 residues.

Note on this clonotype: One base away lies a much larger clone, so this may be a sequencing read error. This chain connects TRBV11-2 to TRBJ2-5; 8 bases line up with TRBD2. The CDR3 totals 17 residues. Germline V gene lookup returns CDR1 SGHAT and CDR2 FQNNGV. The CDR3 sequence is CASSLYSPGSGRETLYF. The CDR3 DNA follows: TGTGCCAGCAGCTTGTATTCGCCGGGCTCCGGGAGGGAGACCCTGTACTTC.

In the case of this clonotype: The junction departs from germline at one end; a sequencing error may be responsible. In DNA form, the CDR3 reads TGTGCCAGAAGCTTTGGACAGGGTGACACAGATACGCAGTATTTT. Its protein product is CARSFGQGDTDTQYF. The chain has TRBV7-9 and TRBJ2-3, with 8 bases aligning to TRBD1. CDR3 length equals 15 residues. Germline values: CDR1 SEHNR, CDR2 FQNEAQ (reference sequence).

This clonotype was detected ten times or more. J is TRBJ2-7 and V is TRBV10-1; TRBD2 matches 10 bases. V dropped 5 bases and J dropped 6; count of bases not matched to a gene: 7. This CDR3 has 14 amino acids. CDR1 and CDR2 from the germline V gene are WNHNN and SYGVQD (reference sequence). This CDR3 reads CASSTSGTSGEQYF. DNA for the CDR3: TGCGCCAGCAGTACTAGCGGGACATCGGGCGAGCAGTACTTC.

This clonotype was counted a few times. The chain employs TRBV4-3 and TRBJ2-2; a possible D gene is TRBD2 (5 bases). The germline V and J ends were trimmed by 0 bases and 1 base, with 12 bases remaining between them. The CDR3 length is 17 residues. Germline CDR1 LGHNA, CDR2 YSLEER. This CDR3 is CASSQEPAAMNTGELFF. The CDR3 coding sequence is TGCGCCAGCAGCCAAGAACCAGCGGCAATGAACACCGGGGAGCTGTTTTTT.

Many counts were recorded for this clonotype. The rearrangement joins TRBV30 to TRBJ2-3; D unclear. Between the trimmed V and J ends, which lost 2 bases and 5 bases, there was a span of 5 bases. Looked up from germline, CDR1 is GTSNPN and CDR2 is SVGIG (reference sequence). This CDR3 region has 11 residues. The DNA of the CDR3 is TGTGCCTGGAGTCAAGGAGATACGCAGTATTTT. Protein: CAWSQGDTQYF.

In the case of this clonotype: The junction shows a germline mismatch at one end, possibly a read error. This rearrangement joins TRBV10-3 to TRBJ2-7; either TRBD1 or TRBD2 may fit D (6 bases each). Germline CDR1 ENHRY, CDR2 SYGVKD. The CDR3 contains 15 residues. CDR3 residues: CAIKPQGLPSHEQYF. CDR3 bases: TGTGCCATCAAACCACAGGGACTGCCCTCCCACGAGCAGTACTTC.

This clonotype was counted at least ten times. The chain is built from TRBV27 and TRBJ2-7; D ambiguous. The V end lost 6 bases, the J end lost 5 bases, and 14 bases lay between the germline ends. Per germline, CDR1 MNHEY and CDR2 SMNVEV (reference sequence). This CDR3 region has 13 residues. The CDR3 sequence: CASSLMALHEQYF. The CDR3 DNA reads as TGTGCCAGCAGCCTCATGGCCCTCCACGAGCAGTACTTC.

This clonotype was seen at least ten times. CDR3 amino acids: CASSWGTSGSYEQYF. CDR3 coding DNA: TGCGCCAGCAGCTGGGGGACTAGCGGGTCCTACGAGCAGTACTTC. The chain recombines TRBV5-1 with TRBJ2-7; 12 bases map to TRBD2. The CDR3 runs to 15 residues. Germline CDR1 is SGHRS and CDR2 is YFSETQ. V was pared by 3 bases and J by 1 base, with 2 bases of the junction left unmatched.

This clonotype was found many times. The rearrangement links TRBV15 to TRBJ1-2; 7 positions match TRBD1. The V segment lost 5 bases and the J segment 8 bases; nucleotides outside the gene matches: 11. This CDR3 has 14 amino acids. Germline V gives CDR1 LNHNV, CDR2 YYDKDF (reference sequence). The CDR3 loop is CATSGPDRVWGYTF. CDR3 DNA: TGTGCCACCAGCGGACCAGACAGGGTTTGGGGCTACACCTTC.

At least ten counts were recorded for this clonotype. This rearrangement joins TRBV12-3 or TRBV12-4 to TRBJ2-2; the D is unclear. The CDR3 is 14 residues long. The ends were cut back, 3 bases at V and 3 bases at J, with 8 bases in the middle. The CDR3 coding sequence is TGTGCCAGCAGTTTGTATAGCCACACCGGGGAGCTGTTTTTT. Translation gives CASSLYSHTGELFF.

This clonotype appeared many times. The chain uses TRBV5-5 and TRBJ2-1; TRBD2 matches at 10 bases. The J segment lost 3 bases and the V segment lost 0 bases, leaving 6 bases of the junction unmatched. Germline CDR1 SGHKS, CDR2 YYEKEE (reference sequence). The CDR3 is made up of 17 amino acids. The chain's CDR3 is CASSLDTLAGDYNEQFF. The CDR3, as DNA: TGTGCCAGCAGCTTGGACACCCTAGCGGGAGACTACAATGAGCAGTTCTTC.

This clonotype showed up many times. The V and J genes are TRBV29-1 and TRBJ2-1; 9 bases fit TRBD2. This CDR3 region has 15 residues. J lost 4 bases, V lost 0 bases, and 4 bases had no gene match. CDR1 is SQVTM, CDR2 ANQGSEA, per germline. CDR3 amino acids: CSVEEGTSLYNEQFF. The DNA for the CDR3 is TGCAGCGTTGAAGAAGGGACTAGCTTATACAATGAGCAGTTCTTC.

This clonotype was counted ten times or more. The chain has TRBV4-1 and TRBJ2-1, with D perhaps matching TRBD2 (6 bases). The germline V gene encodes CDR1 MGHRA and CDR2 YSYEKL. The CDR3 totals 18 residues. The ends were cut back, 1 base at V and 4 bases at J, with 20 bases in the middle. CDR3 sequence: CASSQGVRIGGAYNEQFF. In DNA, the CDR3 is TGCGCCAGCAGCCAAGGAGTCCGCATAGGCGGGGCTTACAATGAGCAGTTCTTC.

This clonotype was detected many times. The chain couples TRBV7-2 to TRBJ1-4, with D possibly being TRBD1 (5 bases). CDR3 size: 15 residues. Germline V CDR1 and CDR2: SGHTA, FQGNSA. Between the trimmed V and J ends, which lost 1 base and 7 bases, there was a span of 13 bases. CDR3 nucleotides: TGTGCCAGCAGCTTAGTCTGGGGGGGAGTTGAAAAACTGTTTTTT. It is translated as CASSLVWGGVEKLFF.

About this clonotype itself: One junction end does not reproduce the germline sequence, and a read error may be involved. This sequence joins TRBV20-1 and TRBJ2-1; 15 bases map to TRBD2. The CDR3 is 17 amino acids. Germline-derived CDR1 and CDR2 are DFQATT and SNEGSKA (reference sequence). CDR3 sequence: CSEGTSGRISSYNEHFF. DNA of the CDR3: TGCAGTGAAGGGACTAGCGGGAGGATCAGCTCCTACAATGAGCATTTCTTC.

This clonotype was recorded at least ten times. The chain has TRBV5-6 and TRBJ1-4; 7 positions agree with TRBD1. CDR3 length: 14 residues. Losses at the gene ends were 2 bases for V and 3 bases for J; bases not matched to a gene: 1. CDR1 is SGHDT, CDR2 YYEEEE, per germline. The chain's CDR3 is CASSFQGANEKLFF. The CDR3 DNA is TGTGCCAGCAGCTTCCAGGGGGCTAATGAAAAACTGTTTTTT.

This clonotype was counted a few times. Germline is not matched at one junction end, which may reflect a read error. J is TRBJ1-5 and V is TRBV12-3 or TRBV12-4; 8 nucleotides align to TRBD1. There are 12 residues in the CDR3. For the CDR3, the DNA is TGTGCCAGCAGTTTAGCGGACAGGGAGAGGAATTTT. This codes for CASSLADRERNF.

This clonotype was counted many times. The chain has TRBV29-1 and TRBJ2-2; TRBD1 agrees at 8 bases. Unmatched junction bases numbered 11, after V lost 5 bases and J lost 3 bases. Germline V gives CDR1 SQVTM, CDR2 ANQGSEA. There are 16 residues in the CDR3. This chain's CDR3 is CSVSGPDRGDTGELFF. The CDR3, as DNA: TGCAGCGTTTCCGGTCCCGACAGGGGCGACACCGGGGAGCTGTTTTTT.

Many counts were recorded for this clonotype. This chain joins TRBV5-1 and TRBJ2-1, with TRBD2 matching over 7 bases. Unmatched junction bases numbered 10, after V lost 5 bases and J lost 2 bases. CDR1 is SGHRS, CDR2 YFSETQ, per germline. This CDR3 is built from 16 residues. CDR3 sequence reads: CASSVTSRSAYNEQFF. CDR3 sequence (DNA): TGCGCCAGCAGTGTGACTAGCAGATCAGCCTACAATGAGCAGTTCTTC.

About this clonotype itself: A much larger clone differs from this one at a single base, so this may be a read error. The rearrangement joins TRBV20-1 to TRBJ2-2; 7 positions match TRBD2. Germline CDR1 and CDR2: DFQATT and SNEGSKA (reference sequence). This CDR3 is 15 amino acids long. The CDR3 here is CSTRDLAANTGELFF. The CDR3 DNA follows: TGCAGTACTAGAGATCTAGCGGCGAACACCGGGGAGCTGTTTTTT.

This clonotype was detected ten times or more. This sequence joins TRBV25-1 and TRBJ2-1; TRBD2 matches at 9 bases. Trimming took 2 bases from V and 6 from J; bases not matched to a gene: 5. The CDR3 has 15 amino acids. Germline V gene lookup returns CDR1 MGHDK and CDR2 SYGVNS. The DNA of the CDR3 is TGTGCCAGCAGTGAAGTCCCAGCGGGAGGCAATGAGCAGTTCTTC. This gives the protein CASSEVPAGGNEQFF. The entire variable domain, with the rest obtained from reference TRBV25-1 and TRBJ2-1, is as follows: EADIYQTPRYLVIGTGKKITLECSQTMGHDKMYWYQQDPGMELHLIHYSYGVNSTEKGDLSSESTVSRIRTEHFPLTLESARPSHTSQYLCASSEVPAGGNEQFFGPGTRLTVL.

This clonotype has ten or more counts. As DNA, the CDR3 is TGTGCCAGCAAGAGGACACTCGAGCAGTACTTC. Translating gives CASKRTLEQYF. The chain uses TRBV6-1 and TRBJ2-7; perhaps TRBD1 as D (5 bases). The CDR3 spans 11 residues. V was trimmed by 7 bases and J by 6 bases, leaving 10 bases between them. Germline CDR1 is MNHNS and CDR2 is SASEGT.

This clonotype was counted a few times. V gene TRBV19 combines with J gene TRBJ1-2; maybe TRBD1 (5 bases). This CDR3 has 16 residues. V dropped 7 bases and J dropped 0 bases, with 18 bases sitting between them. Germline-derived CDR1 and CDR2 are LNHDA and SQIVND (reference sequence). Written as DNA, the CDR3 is TGTGCCAGTAAGACAGCCACTAGAACCTCTAACTATGGCTACACCTTC. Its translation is CASKTATRTSNYGYTF. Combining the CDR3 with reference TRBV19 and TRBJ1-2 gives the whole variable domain DGGITQSPKYLFRKEGQNVTLSCEQNLNHDAMYWYRQDPGQGLRLIYYSQIVNDFQKGDIAEGYSVSREKKESFPLTVTSAQKNPTAFYLCASKTATRTSNYGYTFGSGTRLTVV.